Shown below are 3 T cell receptor beta chains from a single sample sequenced in a study of T cell responses to AZD1222 COVID-19 vaccine. Some clones are missing from TCRdb's copy, which holds only in-frame ones; the method was immunoSEQ multiplex PCR. This sample carries about 150,000 clones, 80% to 95% of them seen once, and the ten largest clones take approximately 2.2%. The source material was peripheral blood, sampled on day 0 of AZD1222 vaccination. Receptors originate from an adult in good health.

V and J are TRBV9 and TRBJ1-3; D is ambiguous. The CDR3 covers 17 residues. CDR1 and CDR2 (germline): SGDLS, YYNGEE. Trimming removed 0 bases at V and 0 bases at J, with 13 bases between. The CDR3 loop is CASSVVGGSVSGNTIYF. Here the CDR3 DNA reads TGTGCCAGCAGCGTAGTGGGCGGCTCGGTCTCTGGAAACACCATATATTTT. Full variable domain (remainder filled in from reference TRBV9 and TRBJ1-3): DSGVTQTPKHLITATGQRVTLRCSPRSGDLSVYWYQQSLDQGLQFLIQYYNGEERAKGNILERFSAQQFPDLHSELNLSSLELGDSALYFCASSVVGGSVSGNTIYFGEGSWLTVV.

The chain has TRBV9 and TRBJ1-1, with a weak D call TRBD1 (5 bases). Germline CDR1 is SGDLS and CDR2 is YYNGEE. V lost 2 bases to trimming and J lost 0 bases, with 11 bases between them. The CDR3 consists of 15 residues. CDR3 DNA sequence: TGTGCCAGCAGCGTCGAGGCAGGGATGAACACTGAAGCTTTCTTT. This sequence encodes CASSVEAGMNTEAFF.

This clone has just a few counts. This chain connects TRBV19 to TRBJ2-7; 7 bases agree with TRBD1. CDR3 size: 13 residues. V shed 6 bases and J 4 bases; nucleotides not matched to a gene: 6. Germline V gene lookup returns CDR1 LNHDA and CDR2 SQIVND (reference sequence). The CDR3 is CASRAGTEYEQYF. For the CDR3, the DNA is TGTGCCAGTAGGGCCGGGACAGAGTACGAGCAGTACTTC. Drawing the rest from reference TRBV19 and TRBJ2-7, the complete variable domain is DGGITQSPKYLFRKEGQNVTLSCEQNLNHDAMYWYRQDPGQGLRLIYYSQIVNDFQKGDIAEGYSVSREKKESFPLTVTSAQKNPTAFYLCASRAGTEYEQYFGPGTRLTVT.